The rows below give T cell receptor beta chains drawn from one sample of a study of T cell responses to AZD1222 COVID-19 vaccine. Only in-frame clones appear in the TCRdb table, and some are missing; sequencing was by immunoSEQ multiplex PCR. Seen here are 120,000 or so clones, roughly 87% observed once, and the top ten hold roughly 10%. Sequencing was performed on peripheral blood, taken on day 0 of AZD1222 vaccination. The receptors stem from an adult in good health. Each CDR3 is given with its conserved first and last residue. The D gene is left open where the match is weak. Expanded clones get a size class; other rows say once, few or many, or leave the size out.

J gene | D gene | clone size | V gene | CDR3 DNA | CDR3 protein
TRBJ1-4 | TRBD1 | - | TRBV7-9 | TGTGCCAGCAGCAAACGCCGGGACAGCGCCCGGGGGACTAATGAAAAACTGTTTTTT | CASSKRRDSARGTNEKLFF
TRBJ2-5 | - | - | TRBV7-9 | TGTGCCAGCAGCTTGAAACCGCGAGGGTTGCAAGAGACCCAGTACTTC | CASSLKPRGLQETQYF
TRBJ1-5 | - | - | TRBV19 | TGTGCCAGTAGTATAGAGTTGTTTATTGGTCAGCCCCAGCATTTT | CASSIELFIGQPQHF
TRBJ2-1 | - | - | TRBV7-9 | TGTGCCAGCAGCTCCGCTGGTGCCTACAATGAGCAGTTCTTC | CASSSAGAYNEQFF
TRBJ2-3 | TRBD1 | - | TRBV4-1 | TGCGCCAGCAGCCACCTCGGGACAGGGACCGATACGCAGTATTTT | CASSHLGTGTDTQYF
TRBJ2-7 | TRBD1 | - | TRBV29-1 | TGCAGCGTTGAGTTTGGCAGGGGGCATCGCGAGCAGTACTTC | CSVEFGRGHREQYF
TRBJ1-5 | - | - | TRBV20-1 | TGCAGTGCTAGTACGGGAGAGGGCGGTCAGCCCCAGCATTTT | CSASTGEGGQPQHF
TRBJ2-4 | TRBD2 | - | TRBV2 | TGTGCCAGCAACCAAGCGGGGGGGCCCGAAAACATTCAGTACTTC | CASNQAGGPENIQYF
TRBJ1-4 | - | few | TRBV5-5 | TGTGCCAGCGCCCCGCTAGGTGCTAATGAAAAACTGTTTTTT | CASAPLGANEKLFF
TRBJ2-7 | - | - | TRBV30 | TGTGCCTGGAGTGACAGGGCCACATCCTACGAGCAGTACTTC | CAWSDRATSYEQYF
TRBJ2-1 | - | - | TRBV28 | TGTGCCAGCAGTGTGACTGTCAATGAGCAGTTCTTC | CASSVTVNEQFF
TRBJ1-2 | - | - | TRBV7-9 | TGTGCCAGCAGCTTAAGGGACATCCCTTCCTATGGCTACACCTTC | CASSLRDIPSYGYTF
TRBJ2-1 | TRBD2 | - | TRBV7-3 | TGTGCCAGCAGCTTACTTAGCGGGGGGGCCAATGAGCAGTTCTTC | CASSLLSGGANEQFF
TRBJ2-1 | - | - | TRBV29-1 | TGCAGCGTTGGGCTAGCGACGAGCTCCTACAATGAGCAGTTCTTC | CSVGLATSSYNEQFF
TRBJ2-3 | - | - | TRBV11-2 | TGTGCCAGCAGCCCAAGGGGCGGGCCTAGCACAGATACGCAGTATTTT | CASSPRGGPSTDTQYF
TRBJ1-2 | TRBD1 | - | TRBV11-2 | TGTGCCAGCAGGCCCGGGACAGGGGGGACCACCTTC | CASRPGTGGTTF
TRBJ2-7 | - | - | TRBV5-6 | TGTGCCAGCAGCTTGACCGGGGGTTGGGAGCAGTACTTC | CASSLTGGWEQYF
TRBJ1-6 | TRBD1 | few | TRBV6-5 | TGTGCCAGCAGTCGACAGGGTATCAATTCACCCCTCCACTTT | CASSRQGINSPLHF